This T cell receptor beta chain derives from a study of shared clonotypes between healthy human individuals. CDR1 is SGHRS and CDR2 is YFSETQ in the germline V gene. V dropped 5 bases and J dropped 2 bases, with 10 bases sitting between them. There are 13 residues in the CDR3. In this sample, this clone turned up a few times. Other nucleotide sequences from this sample produce the same CDR3. Donors, without exception, were Caucasian adults residing in Nashville, Tennessee. CD4+ cells were split into CD45RA+ naive and CD45RA-negative memory subsets. TCRdb keeps only in-frame clones here, not all; method: immunoSEQ multiplex PCR. The sample lists 330,000 or so clones, over 65% occurring once.

The sequencing input was memory CD4+ T cells sorted from blood. Subset: CD45RA-negative fraction. The chain couples TRBV5-1 to TRBJ1-1; no clear D gene. This sequence originates from a man younger than 45 in good health. CDR3 nucleotide sequence: TGCGCCAGCAGGCTGGACGTAAACACTGAAGCTTTCTTT. Amino acid sequence: CASRLDVNTEAFF.